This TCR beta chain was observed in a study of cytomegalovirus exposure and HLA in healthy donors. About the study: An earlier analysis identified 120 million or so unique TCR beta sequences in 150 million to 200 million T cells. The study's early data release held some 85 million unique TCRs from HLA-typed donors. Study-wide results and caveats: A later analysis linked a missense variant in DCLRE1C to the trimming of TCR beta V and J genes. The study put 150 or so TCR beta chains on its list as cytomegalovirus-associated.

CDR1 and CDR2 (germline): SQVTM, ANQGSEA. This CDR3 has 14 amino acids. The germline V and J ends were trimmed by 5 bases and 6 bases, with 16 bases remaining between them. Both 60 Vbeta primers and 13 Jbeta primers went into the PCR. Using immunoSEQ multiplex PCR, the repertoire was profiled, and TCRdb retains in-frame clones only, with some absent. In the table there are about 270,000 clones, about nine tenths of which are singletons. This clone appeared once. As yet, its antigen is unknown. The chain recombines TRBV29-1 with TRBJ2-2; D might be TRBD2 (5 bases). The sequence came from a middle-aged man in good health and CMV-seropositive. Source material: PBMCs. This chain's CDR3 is CSVSPGMDAGELFF. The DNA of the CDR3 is TGCAGCGTTTCCCCGGGGATGGACGCCGGGGAGCTGTTTTTT.